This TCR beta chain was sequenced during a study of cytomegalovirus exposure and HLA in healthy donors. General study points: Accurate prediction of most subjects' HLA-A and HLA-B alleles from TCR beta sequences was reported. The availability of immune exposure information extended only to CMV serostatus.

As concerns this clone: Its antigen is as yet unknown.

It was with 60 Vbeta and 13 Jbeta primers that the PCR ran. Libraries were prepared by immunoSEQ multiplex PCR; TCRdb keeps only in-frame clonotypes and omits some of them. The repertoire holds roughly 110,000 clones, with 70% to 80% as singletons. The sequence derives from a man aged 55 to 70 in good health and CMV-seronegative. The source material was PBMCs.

The CDR3: CASRTRENTEAFF. The CDR3 coding sequence is TGTGCCAGCAGGACCAGGGAGAACACTGAAGCTTTCTTT. The chain recombines TRBV2 with TRBJ1-1; maybe TRBD1 (5 bases). Trimming took 6 bases from V and 1 from J, leaving 9 bases between them. Germline values: CDR1 SNHLY, CDR2 FYNNEI. The CDR3 contains 13 residues.